What follows describes a single TCR beta chain. No cognate antigen has been identified for it. No base-level quality is on record; no much larger clone is a single base apart. The entry originates in a study of PD-1 blockade in classical Hodgkin lymphoma (TCRdb year 2020). A note on the overall study: Nivolumab dosing was 3 mg/kg intravenously every 2 weeks, continuing until either disease progression or unacceptable toxicity. The study used TCR beta sequencing and CyTOF to define a peripheral blood immune signature of response to PD-1 blockade in classical Hodgkin lymphoma. Study-wide findings and limitations: CD4+ but not CD8+ TCR diversity rose significantly by C4D1 (p=0.0027 vs p=0.16), most apparent in complete responders (p=0.02). Lower diversity was observed in patients in whom nivolumab was started less than 1 year after ASCT, and these patients were excluded from later analyses so that confounding by immune reconstitution would be avoided. Baseline TCR diversity was reported to be lower in newly diagnosed patients than in healthy donors, and even lower in relapsed/refractory patients. Baseline diversity similar to that of newly diagnosed patients was observed in trial patients achieving complete response, whereas significantly lower diversity was observed in partial responders and progressors. The study was restricted to a single clinical trial cohort, and the causes of repertoire differences, possibly disease activity or prior therapy, were left undefined.

The time point label on this specimen signifies: cycle 4 day 1 (C4D1), after 5 to 7 weeks of nivolumab. Every trial patient had relapsed following autologous stem cell transplantation, and prior brentuximab vedotin exposure was what differed among cohorts A, B and C. The trial cohort was composed of about 58 patients with relapsed/refractory classical Hodgkin lymphoma, for whom complete response, partial response or progressive disease was recorded as best overall response. In the multi-cohort phase II CheckMate 205 trial, trial patients received single-agent nivolumab. An independent review committee assessed best overall response using the 2007 International Working Group response criteria. Trial PBMCs were collected just before the start of nivolumab (C1D1) and during therapy at cycle 2 day 1 and cycle 4 day 1. Peripheral blood was collected in 8 mL Vacutainer Cell Preparation Tubes, from which PBMCs were isolated by centrifugation and then cryopreserved.

Genomic DNA was extracted with the Qiagen DNeasy kit from unsorted PBMCs and from negatively selected CD4+ and CD8+ fractions. Using primers that anneal to V and J segments, immunoSEQ multiplex PCR amplified the TCR beta CDR3 regions. A synthetic immune receptor repertoire was used to minimize amplification bias, and any remaining bias was removed computationally after sequencing. In the paper's pipeline: Repertoire diversity was quantified as the Shannon entropy index using custom Python scripts. The unsorted, CD4+ and CD8+ repertoires were each analyzed separately, with the exception of combined analyses, where CD4+ and CD8+ sequences were merged in silico. Clonal expansion was defined as at least a 2-fold frequency increase after treatment relative to C1D1, with a pseudocount of 0.5 for undetected baseline clones. Singleton clones were defined as clones with 0 or 1 copy at C1D1, and non-singleton clones were defined as clones with 2 or more copies. Clones expanded in unsorted samples were labelled as CD4+, CD8+ or unknown by matching protein sequences in sorted samples from the same patient. Wilcoxon tests on paired samples were used to test diversity changes from C1D1 to C4D1. TCRdb took this table from immuneACCESS and kept in-frame rearrangements with V and J called. Such tables lack part of the clones; where checked against another copy, unresolved V genes explain under half of the gap, and the rest is unexplained. That table supplies the V and J calls and clone size; D and trimming were determined from the DNA. Here the sample has some 13,000 clones; more than 80% occur a single time. Of the sample, about 15% falls within the top ten clones.

Sequences were derived from peripheral blood mononuclear cells (PBMCs), sampled before the fourth cycle of nivolumab. This receptor was obtained from a human donor with classical Hodgkin lymphoma.

The CDR3 reads CASSDLATEAFF. The nucleotide sequence reads as follows: TGTGCCAGCAGCGACTTAGCGACTGAAGCTTTCTTT. Recombination linked TRBV6-5 to TRBJ1-1; a confident D gene designation cannot be given. The germline V gene gives CDR1 as MNHEY and CDR2 as SVGAGI. From the cysteine up to the phenylalanine, the CDR3 has a length of 12 residues. The entry retains the CDR3 DNA only, 36 bases that are in frame from base 1. Trimming takes 6 bases from V and 5 bases from J, and the germline ends sit 10 bases apart.